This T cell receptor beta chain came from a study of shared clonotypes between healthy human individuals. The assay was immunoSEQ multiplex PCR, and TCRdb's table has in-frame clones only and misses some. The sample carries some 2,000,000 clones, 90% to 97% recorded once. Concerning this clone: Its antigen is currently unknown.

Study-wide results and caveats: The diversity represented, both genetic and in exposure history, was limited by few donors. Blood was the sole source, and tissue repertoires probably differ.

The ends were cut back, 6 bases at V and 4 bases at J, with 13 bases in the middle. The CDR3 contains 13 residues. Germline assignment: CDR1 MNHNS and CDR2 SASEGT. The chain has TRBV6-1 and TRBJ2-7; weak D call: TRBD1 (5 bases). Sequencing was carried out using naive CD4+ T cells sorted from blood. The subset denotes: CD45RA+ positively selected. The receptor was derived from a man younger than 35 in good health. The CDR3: CASSLGAEYEQYF. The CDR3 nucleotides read TGTGCCAGCAGCCTAGGGGCGGAATACGAGCAGTACTTC.